This T cell receptor gamma chain was documented in a study of gamma delta lymphoproliferative disorders and STAT genes. As for the study in general: Gamma-chain libraries were built from at least 50 ng of genomic DNA with the LymphoTrack Dx TCRG Assay. For the delta chain, EuroClonality-NGS standard procedure was applied.

Genomic DNA from isolated PBMCs served as the sequencing template. Sequenced patients: median age approximately 60 years, 5 males and 6 or 7 females. J gave up 12 bases and V 5 bases, and 7 bases lay outside the gene matches. The CDR3 has 10 residues. CDR1 is VTNTFY, CDR2 YDVSTARD, per germline (reference sequence). Study results and limitations: Whether leukemic clones are public or private remains unconfirmed.

With CATT, TCRdb re-called clones from the multiplex PCR reads. This sample has about 2,200 gamma-chain clones, with 8.5% to 10% found just once. A remark on this clone: The antigen remains undetermined.

This chain links TRGV3 with TRGJ1 or TRGJ2. The J gene was missing in TCRdb and was found by matching the end of the DNA to germline. This TCR derives from a human donor with gamma-delta T-cell large granular lymphocyte leukemia. The sample consisted of blood. CDR3 DNA: TGTGCCACCTGGGGCCCTAGGAAACTCTTT. Translated: CATWGPRKLF.